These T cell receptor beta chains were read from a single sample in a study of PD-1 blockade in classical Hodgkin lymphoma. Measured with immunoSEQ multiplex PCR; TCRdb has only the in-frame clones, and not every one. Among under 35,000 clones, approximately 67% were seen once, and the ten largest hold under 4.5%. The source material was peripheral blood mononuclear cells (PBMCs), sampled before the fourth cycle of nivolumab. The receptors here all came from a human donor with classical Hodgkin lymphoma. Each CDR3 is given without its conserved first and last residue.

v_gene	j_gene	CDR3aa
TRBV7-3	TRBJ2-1	ASSFRGNEQF
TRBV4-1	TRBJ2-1	ASSLLLAGAYNEQF
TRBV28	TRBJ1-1	ASRGPGNTEAF
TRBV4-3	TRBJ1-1	ASSPAGTANTEAF
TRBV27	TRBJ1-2	ASSPAGYGYT
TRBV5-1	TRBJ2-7	ASTRLAGDEQY
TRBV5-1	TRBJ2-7	ASSSLNRGSEQY
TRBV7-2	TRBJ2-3	ASSLVRGVSSDTQY
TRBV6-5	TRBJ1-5	ASSTLGQPQH
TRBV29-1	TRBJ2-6	SVEDMRRAGANVLT
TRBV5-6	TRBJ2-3	ASSLFGGSASDTQY
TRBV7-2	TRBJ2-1	ASSSQGRLNYNEQF
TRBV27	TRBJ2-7	ASSPAANPIYEQY
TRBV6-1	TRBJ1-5	ASRTPDRGPGGQH
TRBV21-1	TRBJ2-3	ASSKRADTQY
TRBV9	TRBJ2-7	ASSPEGTAYEQY
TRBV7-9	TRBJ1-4	ASSLGSAHEKLF
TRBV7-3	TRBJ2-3	ASSFLATDTQY
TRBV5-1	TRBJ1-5	ASSLVGTGDQPQH
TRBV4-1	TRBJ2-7	ASSIQGNYEQY
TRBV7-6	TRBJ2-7	ASSPRVGGSYEQY
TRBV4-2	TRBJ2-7	ASSQRTGYEQY
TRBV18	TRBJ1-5	ASSPGEAGNQPQH
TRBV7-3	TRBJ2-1	ASSPRLAGDYNEQF
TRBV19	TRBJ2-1	ASSFLEERAKSSYNEQF
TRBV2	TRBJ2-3	ASSENSGLAGRQNTDTQY
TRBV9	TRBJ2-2	ASSPRGTGELF
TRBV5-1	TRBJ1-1	ASSAKRGTGGLNTEAF
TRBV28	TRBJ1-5	ASSFPLDSLPNQPQH
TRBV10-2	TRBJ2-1	ASTIDGSSYNEQF
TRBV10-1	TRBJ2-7	ASSESDGGAVGY
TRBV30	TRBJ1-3	AWSFTRWRRGNTIY
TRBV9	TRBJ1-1	ASSVGHLNTEAF
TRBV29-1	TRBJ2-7	SVGAAGLSREQY
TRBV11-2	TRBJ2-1	ASRRPGLAVYNEQF
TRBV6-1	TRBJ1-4	ASSEAPLDSEKLF
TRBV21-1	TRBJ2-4	ASSSPQDRASNIQY
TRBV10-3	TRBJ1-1	AISESLAGGTEAF
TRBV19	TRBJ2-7	ASSTGLGWEQY
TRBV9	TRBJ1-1	ASSPGGPTEAF
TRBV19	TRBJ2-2	ASDSRQGAWTGELF
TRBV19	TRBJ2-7	ASSTRQVGYYEQY
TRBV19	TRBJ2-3	ASSVGTGSTDTQY
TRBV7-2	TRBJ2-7	ASSGDTSRSYEQY
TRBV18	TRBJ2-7	ASSNNYEQY
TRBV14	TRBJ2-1	ASSHQTLLGLNEQF
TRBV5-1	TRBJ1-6	PSKFRLSSYNSPLH
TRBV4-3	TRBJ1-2	ASSQGQGVYGYT
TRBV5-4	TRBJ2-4	ASSQGQGAPGPKNIQY
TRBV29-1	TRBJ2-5	SVKSGTGVSLETQY
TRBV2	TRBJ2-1	ASVRRNYNEQF